A selection of T cell receptor beta chains follows, all from one sample in a study of OX40 agonist ivuxolimab in advanced cancers. Some clones are missing from TCRdb's copy, which holds only in-frame ones; the method was immunoSEQ multiplex PCR. The repertoire includes fewer than 85,000 clones, more than 75% of them detected once, and 8.2% sits in the top ten. This specimen consisted of CD4+ or CD8+ T cells sorted from blood, obtained in a trial of the OX40 agonist ivuxolimab. The receptor source for this set is an adult with an advanced solid tumor such as melanoma, head and neck, liver or kidney cancer. CDR3s include the opening cysteine and the closing phenylalanine or tryptophan. D genes are given only for firm matches. The size entry is marked missing in some rows and otherwise reads once, few, many or a size class.

D: .; length: 14; J: TRBJ2-2; size: .; V: TRBV6-4; CDR3: CASSEFDSFGELFF; DNA: TGTGCCAGCAGTGAGTTCGACTCATTCGGGGAGCTGTTTTTT
D: .; length: 13; J: TRBJ2-5; size: .; V: TRBV5-4; CDR3: CASSLVGSETQYF; DNA: TGTGCCAGCAGCTTGGTAGGCTCAGAGACCCAGTACTTC
D: .; length: 12; J: TRBJ1-1; size: .; V: TRBV5-5; CDR3: CASSLSYTEAFF; DNA: TGTGCCAGCAGCTTGAGCTACACTGAAGCTTTCTTT
D: TRBD1; length: 14; J: TRBJ2-1; size: .; V: TRBV29-1; CDR3: CSVGTGVSYNEQFF; DNA: TGCAGCGTAGGGACAGGGGTCTCCTACAATGAGCAGTTCTTC
D: .; length: 15; J: TRBJ1-2; size: medium-sized; V: TRBV4-1; CDR3: CASSQDPRDPIGYTF; DNA: TGCGCCAGCAGCCAAGATCCCAGGGATCCTATTGGCTACACCTTC
D: .; length: 14; J: TRBJ2-1; size: .; V: TRBV5-1; CDR3: CASSLEVYPSEQFF; DNA: TGCGCCAGCAGCTTGGAAGTGTACCCGAGTGAGCAGTTCTTC
D: .; length: 13; J: TRBJ1-5; size: .; V: TRBV30; CDR3: CAWSGVSNQPQHF; DNA: TGTGCCTGGAGTGGGGTGAGCAATCAGCCCCAGCATTTT
D: TRBD2; length: 18; J: TRBJ2-3; size: .; V: TRBV4-3; CDR3: CASSRGLAGGRGTDTQYF; DNA: TGCGCCAGCAGCCGTGGACTAGCGGGAGGGCGGGGCACAGATACGCAGTATTTT
D: .; length: 13; J: TRBJ1-2; size: .; V: TRBV10-3; CDR3: CAISDGQMGGYTF; DNA: TGTGCCATCAGTGATGGGCAGATGGGTGGCTACACCTTC
D: .; length: 13; J: TRBJ2-1; size: .; V: TRBV9; CDR3: CASSVGSYNEQFF; DNA: TGTGCCAGCAGCGTAGGATCTTACAATGAGCAGTTCTTC
D: .; length: 17; J: TRBJ1-2; size: .; V: TRBV15; CDR3: CATSRERSTGFNYGYTF; DNA: TGTGCCACCAGCAGAGAAAGGTCCACAGGTTTCAACTATGGCTACACCTTC
D: .; length: 15; J: TRBJ1-5; size: .; V: TRBV7-6; CDR3: CASTLGAASNQPQHF; DNA: TGTGCCAGCACCCTAGGGGCGGCTAGCAATCAGCCCCAGCATTTT
D: .; length: 12; J: TRBJ2-5; size: .; V: TRBV10-3; CDR3: CAISAHLETQYF; DNA: TGTGCCATCAGTGCCCATTTAGAGACCCAGTACTTC
D: .; length: 13; J: TRBJ1-1; size: .; V: TRBV27; CDR3: CASSTNRNTEAFF; DNA: TGTGCCAGCAGTACCAACAGGAACACTGAAGCTTTCTTT
D: TRBD1; length: 15; J: TRBJ2-4; size: once; V: TRBV27; CDR3: CASSNTTDRVDIQYF; DNA: TGTGCCAGCAGTAATACAACGGACAGGGTGGACATTCAGTACTTC
D: TRBD1; length: 12; J: TRBJ1-1; size: .; V: TRBV6-5; CDR3: CASSDRANEAFF; DNA: TGTGCCAGCAGTGACAGGGCGAATGAAGCTTTCTTT
D: TRBD1; length: 15; J: TRBJ2-1; size: .; V: TRBV6-5; CDR3: CASSSTGDAHNEQFF; DNA: TGTGCCAGCAGTTCGACAGGGGACGCCCACAATGAGCAGTTCTTC
D: .; length: 14; J: TRBJ2-1; size: few; V: TRBV15; CDR3: CATSRVTPYNEQFF; DNA: TGTGCCACCAGCAGAGTTACCCCATACAATGAGCAGTTCTTC
D: .; length: 13; J: TRBJ1-4; size: .; V: TRBV7-2; CDR3: CASSKGGSEKLFF; DNA: TGTGCCAGCAGCAAGGGGGGGAGCGAAAAACTGTTTTTT
D: .; length: 16; J: TRBJ2-4; size: .; V: TRBV7-2; CDR3: CASSPPAGVAKNIQYF; DNA: TGTGCCAGCAGCCCCCCCGCTGGAGTAGCCAAAAACATTCAGTACTTC
D: .; length: 15; J: TRBJ2-1; size: .; V: TRBV7-3; CDR3: CASSLRPGIYNEQFF; DNA: TGTGCCAGCAGCTTAAGGCCCGGTATCTACAATGAGCAGTTCTTC
D: TRBD1; length: 14; J: TRBJ1-2; size: .; V: TRBV5-4; CDR3: CASRTTGQGAGYTF; DNA: TGTGCCAGCCGCACAACGGGACAGGGGGCCGGCTACACCTTC
D: .; length: 13; J: TRBJ2-5; size: .; V: TRBV2; CDR3: CASRGSPTETQYF; DNA: TGTGCCAGCAGGGGGTCCCCGACTGAGACCCAGTACTTC
D: .; length: 13; J: TRBJ1-4; size: .; V: TRBV30; CDR3: CAWSRTRDEKLFF; DNA: TGTGCCTGGAGTCGGACCCGTGATGAAAAACTGTTTTTT
D: .; length: 13; J: TRBJ1-2; size: .; V: TRBV19; CDR3: CASSTGALNGYTF; DNA: TGTGCCAGTAGCACCGGGGCCCTCAACGGCTACACCTTC
D: .; length: 15; J: TRBJ2-1; size: once; V: TRBV7-8; CDR3: CASSLSPRGGNEQFF; DNA: TGTGCCAGCAGCTTAAGCCCTAGGGGAGGCAATGAGCAGTTCTTC
D: .; length: 17; J: TRBJ1-2; size: .; V: TRBV7-6; CDR3: CASSLDPDPSTNYGYTF; DNA: TGTGCCAGCAGCTTAGATCCAGATCCGTCTACTAACTATGGCTACACCTTC
D: .; length: 15; J: TRBJ2-2; size: few; V: TRBV27; CDR3: CASSLSSPNTGELFF; DNA: TGTGCCAGCAGTTTATCGTCACCGAACACCGGGGAGCTGTTTTTT
D: TRBD1; length: 14; J: TRBJ2-1; size: .; V: TRBV7-2; CDR3: CASSFPGGYNEQFF; DNA: TGTGCCAGCAGCTTCCCAGGGGGCTATAATGAGCAGTTCTTC
D: .; length: 17; J: TRBJ1-1; size: once; V: TRBV27; CDR3: CASSIRGVLSTDTEAFF; DNA: TGTGCCAGCAGTATAAGGGGCGTGCTTTCAACCGACACTGAAGCTTTCTTT
D: .; length: 15; J: TRBJ1-6; size: .; V: TRBV5-1; CDR3: CASSSDGSYNSPLHF; DNA: TGCGCCAGCAGCTCCGACGGGTCCTATAATTCACCCCTCCACTTT
D: TRBD1; length: 18; J: TRBJ2-2; size: .; V: TRBV5-1; CDR3: CASSLEDRGLWNTGELFF; DNA: TGCGCCAGCAGCTTGGAGGACAGGGGGCTGTGGAACACCGGGGAGCTGTTTTTT
D: .; length: 11; J: TRBJ1-1; size: .; V: TRBV7-9; CDR3: CASSADDEAFF; DNA: TGTGCCAGCAGCGCGGATGATGAAGCTTTCTTT
D: .; length: 16; J: TRBJ1-3; size: .; V: TRBV5-1; CDR3: CASSLASQSSGNTIYF; DNA: TGCGCCAGCAGCTTGGCCTCACAGAGCTCTGGAAACACCATATATTTT
D: TRBD1; length: 14; J: TRBJ2-7; size: .; V: TRBV7-2; CDR3: CASSVAGTGTRQYF; DNA: TGTGCCAGCAGCGTGGCCGGGACAGGGACGCGGCAGTACTTC
D: TRBD2; length: 15; J: TRBJ2-3; size: .; V: TRBV7-9; CDR3: CASSLSLAGLDTQYF; DNA: TGTGCCAGCAGCTTATCACTAGCGGGACTAGATACGCAGTATTTT
D: TRBD2; length: 14; J: TRBJ2-2; size: .; V: TRBV2; CDR3: CASGSGPNTGELFF; DNA: TGTGCCAGCGGTAGCGGGCCGAACACCGGGGAGCTGTTTTTT
D: TRBD1; length: 16; J: TRBJ2-2; size: .; V: TRBV7-2; CDR3: CASSLDRVANTGELFF; DNA: TGTGCCAGCAGCCTCGACAGGGTAGCGAACACCGGGGAGCTGTTTTTT
D: .; length: 16; J: TRBJ2-3; size: .; V: TRBV6-1; CDR3: CASSEGALQVGDTQYF; DNA: TGTGCCAGCAGTGAAGGGGCCCTTCAGGTAGGAGATACGCAGTATTTT
D: .; length: 16; J: TRBJ2-2; size: .; V: TRBV30; CDR3: CAWRNYLASGTGELFF; DNA: TGTGCCTGGAGGAACTACCTAGCAAGTGGCACCGGGGAGCTGTTTTTT
D: TRBD2; length: 16; J: TRBJ2-1; size: .; V: TRBV4-2; CDR3: CASSQGLAGGHSEQFF; DNA: TGTGCCAGCAGCCAAGGACTAGCGGGGGGGCACAGTGAGCAGTTCTTC
D: .; length: 13; J: TRBJ2-5; size: .; V: TRBV5-4; CDR3: CASSSSEEETQYF; DNA: TGTGCCAGCAGTTCTAGCGAGGAAGAGACCCAGTACTTC
D: .; length: 14; J: TRBJ2-1; size: .; V: TRBV5-4; CDR3: CASSLTDSSNEQFF; DNA: TGTGCCAGCAGCTTGACAGACTCCTCCAATGAGCAGTTCTTC
D: .; length: 14; J: TRBJ1-1; size: .; V: TRBV19; CDR3: CASSIQGRGTEAFF; DNA: TGTGCCAGTAGTATCCAGGGGAGGGGCACTGAAGCTTTCTTT
D: .; length: 15; J: TRBJ1-4; size: .; V: TRBV30; CDR3: CAWNGPDATNEKLFF; DNA: TGTGCCTGGAATGGCCCAGATGCAACTAATGAAAAACTGTTTTTT
D: .; length: 18; J: TRBJ1-2; size: .; V: TRBV4-3; CDR3: CASSQDRWATGLAYGYTF; DNA: TGCGCCAGCAGCCAAGACCGATGGGCGACAGGTTTAGCCTATGGCTACACCTTC
D: .; length: 13; J: TRBJ1-2; size: few; V: TRBV9; CDR3: CASSVAGASGYTF; DNA: TGTGCCAGCAGCGTAGCGGGGGCCAGTGGCTACACCTTC
D: .; length: 14; J: TRBJ1-2; size: once; V: TRBV18; CDR3: CASSPERDQNGYTF; DNA: TGTGCCAGCTCACCAGAGCGGGATCAGAATGGCTACACCTTC
D: TRBD1; length: 15; J: TRBJ1-5; size: .; V: TRBV5-5; CDR3: CASSFTVGQGQPQHF; DNA: TGTGCCAGCAGCTTTACTGTGGGACAGGGCCAGCCCCAGCATTTT
D: .; length: 14; J: TRBJ2-3; size: once; V: TRBV5-1; CDR3: CASSPGPQGDTQYF; DNA: TGCGCCAGCAGCCCTGGACCCCAGGGGGATACGCAGTATTTT
D: TRBD2; length: 18; J: TRBJ2-5; size: few; V: TRBV4-2; CDR3: CASSQAGLAGVAGETQYF; DNA: TGTGCCAGCAGCCAAGCCGGACTAGCGGGAGTGGCCGGGGAGACCCAGTACTTC
D: TRBD2; length: 16; J: TRBJ2-3; size: .; V: TRBV29-1; CDR3: CSVARKLAGGTDTQYF; DNA: TGCAGCGTGGCCCGTAAACTAGCGGGAGGCACAGATACGCAGTATTTT
D: TRBD2; length: 18; J: TRBJ2-1; size: .; V: TRBV7-2; CDR3: CASSLHDAGTSAFNEQFF; DNA: TGTGCCAGCAGCCTCCACGACGCCGGGACTAGCGCCTTCAATGAGCAGTTCTTC
D: .; length: 15; J: TRBJ1-1; size: .; V: TRBV9; CDR3: CASSSGTPPNTEAFF; DNA: TGTGCCAGCAGCTCCGGGACGCCCCCCAACACTGAAGCTTTCTTT
D: .; length: 13; J: TRBJ2-2; size: .; V: TRBV27; CDR3: CASSFLPTGELFF; DNA: TGTGCCAGCAGTTTCCTCCCCACCGGGGAGCTGTTTTTT
D: TRBD1; length: 19; J: TRBJ1-2; size: .; V: TRBV10-1; CDR3: CASSASWVEGADVNYGYTF; DNA: TGCGCCAGCAGCGCGTCGTGGGTGGAGGGGGCTGACGTTAACTATGGCTACACCTTC
D: .; length: 14; J: TRBJ2-7; size: .; V: TRBV7-6; CDR3: CASSLGSGADEQYF; DNA: TGTGCCAGCAGCTTAGGTTCGGGGGCGGACGAGCAGTACTTC
D: .; length: 19; J: TRBJ1-2; size: .; V: TRBV28; CDR3: CASSPNFGSRPQGSYGYTF; DNA: TGTGCCAGCAGTCCCAATTTTGGGTCGCGCCCACAGGGTTCGTATGGCTACACCTTC
D: .; length: 14; J: TRBJ1-1; size: .; V: TRBV6-1; CDR3: CASREGPRDTEAFF; DNA: TGTGCCAGCAGGGAGGGGCCTAGGGACACTGAAGCTTTCTTT